What follows are 14 T cell receptor beta chains derived from one specimen sequenced in a study of blood T cell repertoires in COVID-19. Generated by immunoSEQ multiplex PCR, the TCRdb table keeps only in-frame clones and is missing some. The sample lists roughly 150,000 clones; about 83% were seen once. Material for sequencing was peripheral blood. All receptors derive from a woman of 80 years or more with acute or convalescent COVID-19.

CDR3 sequence: CASSTSGGALVGTDTQYF. CDR3 in DNA: TGTGCCAGTAGCACTAGCGGGGGAGCACTAGTGGGCACAGATACGCAGTATTTT. This chain connects TRBV19 to TRBJ2-3; 11 bases match TRBD2. CDR3 length: 18 amino acids. J gave up 1 base and V 6 bases, and 12 bases lay outside the gene matches. Germline values: CDR1 LNHDA, CDR2 SQIVND (reference sequence).

The chain couples TRBV28 to TRBJ2-5; TRBD2 is a possible D gene (6 bases). The CDR3 has 13 amino acids. Germline V gene sequence: CDR1 MDHEN, CDR2 SYDVKM. Trimming removed 7 bases at V and 4 bases at J, with 13 bases between. CDR3 sequence (DNA): TGTGCCAGCACCAACGGGGGTGCAGAGACCCAGTACTTC. Its translation is CASTNGGAETQYF. Full variable domain (outside the CDR3, taken from reference TRBV28 and TRBJ2-5): DVKVTQSSRYLVKRTGEKVFLECVQDMDHENMFWYRQDPGLGLRLIYFSYDVKMKEKGDIPEGYSVSREKKERFSLILESASTNQTSMYLCASTNGGAETQYFGPGTRLLVL.

The chain uses TRBV6-6 and TRBJ1-2; 7 bases are a match to TRBD1. J lost 8 bases, V lost 2 bases, and 11 bases had no gene match. The CDR3 consists of 15 residues. Germline assignment: CDR1 MNHNY and CDR2 SVGAGI (reference sequence). The CDR3 sequence: CASSYPGQVSGGYTF. The CDR3 nucleotides read TGTGCCAGCAGTTACCCCGGACAGGTCTCGGGCGGCTACACCTTC.

V is TRBV6-6 and J is TRBJ2-7; 10 bases align to TRBD1. Per germline, CDR1 MNHNY and CDR2 SVGAGI (reference sequence). There are 14 residues in the CDR3. J gave up 6 bases and V 6 bases, and 8 bases lay outside the gene matches. This CDR3 is CASRRRQGAREQYF. The CDR3 bases are TGTGCCAGCAGACGACGACAGGGGGCTCGCGAGCAGTACTTC.

The chain combines TRBV19 with TRBJ2-7, with TRBD1 matching 8 bases. Per germline, CDR1 LNHDA and CDR2 SQIVND (reference sequence). The CDR3 is 15 amino acids. J gave up 7 bases and V 5 bases, and 13 bases lay outside the gene matches. This chain's CDR3 is CASSPRDRGLREQYF. The CDR3 DNA sequence: TGTGCCAGTAGTCCGAGAGACAGGGGCTTACGGGAGCAGTACTTC.

The V and J genes are TRBV10-2 and TRBJ1-1, with no clear D. Between the trimmed V and J ends, which lost 6 bases and 8 bases, there was a span of 13 bases. There are 12 residues in the CDR3. Germline CDR1 WSHSY, CDR2 SAAADI. The CDR3 here is CASRERFGEAFF. The CDR3 DNA reads as TGCGCCAGCAGGGAGAGATTCGGGGAAGCTTTCTTT.

This clone appeared a few times. The chain carries TRBV10-3 and TRBJ1-1, with D perhaps TRBD1 (5 bases). V dropped 3 bases and J dropped 0 bases, with 8 bases sitting between them. This CDR3 has 14 amino acids. CDR1 and CDR2 (germline): ENHRY, SYGVKD. The chain's CDR3 is CAISDQGLNTEAFF. For the CDR3, the DNA is TGTGCCATCAGTGATCAGGGCCTGAACACTGAAGCTTTCTTT.

This sequence joins TRBV15 and TRBJ2-1, with TRBD2 matching over 9 bases. The J segment lost 4 bases and the V segment lost 0 bases, leaving 7 bases of the junction unmatched. The CDR3 is made up of 17 amino acids. Germline V gene sequence: CDR1 LNHNV, CDR2 YYDKDF (reference sequence). DNA of the CDR3: TGTGCCACCAGCAGAGATCCCGCGGGGGGGCTTTACAATGAGCAGTTCTTC. As protein: CATSRDPAGGLYNEQFF.

The rearrangement links TRBV5-1 to TRBJ2-7; D perhaps matches TRBD1 (6 bases). Trimming pared 4 bases from V and 2 bases from J, leaving 16 bases between. This CDR3 is 15 amino acids long. Germline V lookup: CDR1 SGHRS, CDR2 YFSETQ. CDR3 residues: CASSISLGQTYEQYF. The CDR3 DNA follows: TGCGCCAGCAGCATAAGCCTCGGACAGACCTACGAGCAGTACTTC.

This clone was found a few times. The CDR3 DNA follows: TGTGCCAGCAGCAGGGACAGGGGGTTTTCACCCCTCCACTTT. Translation gives CASSRDRGFSPLHF. The gene calls are TRBV5-5 and TRBJ1-6; TRBD1 matches 11 bases. The junction had 3 bases not matched to a gene; V was cut back by 4 bases and J by 9 bases. Germline V gene lookup returns CDR1 SGHKS and CDR2 YYEKEE (reference sequence). The CDR3 has 14 amino acids.

The chain carries TRBV30 and TRBJ1-1; the D is unclear. The germline V and J ends were trimmed by 5 bases and 7 bases, with 17 bases remaining between them. Germline-derived CDR1 and CDR2 are GTSNPN and SVGIG (reference sequence). This CDR3 region has 13 residues. CDR3 bases: TGTGCCTGGGAAACCTCCCCCGGGATTGAAGCTTTCTTT. Translated, it gives CAWETSPGIEAFF.

Of note for this clone: Other DNA sequences in this specimen translate into the identical CDR3. The chain joins TRBV3-1 (or the pseudogene TRBV3-2) to TRBJ2-7, with D unclear. CDR1 LGHDT and CDR2 YNNKEL come from the germline V gene (reference sequence). The CDR3 is made up of 14 amino acids. The V and J ends lost 1 base and 1 base respectively, with 8 bases between them. DNA for the CDR3: TGTGCCAGCAGCCAAGGTGGTCAGTCCTACGAGCAGTACTTC. Residues: CASSQGGQSYEQYF.

This clone was recorded once. The chain carries TRBV2 and TRBJ1-2; the D is unclear. This CDR3 spans 12 amino acids. Germline V gives CDR1 SNHLY, CDR2 FYNNEI. V lost 2 bases, J lost 8 bases, and 9 bases lay in between. CDR3 coding DNA: TGTGCCAGCAGTGAATCCGGAGCCGGCTACACCTTC. Its translation is CASSESGAGYTF.

The CDR3 nucleotides read TGTGCCAGCAGCCAAGACGGTGGAAACACCATATATTTT. This encodes CASSQDGGNTIYF. This rearrangement joins TRBV3-1 (or the pseudogene TRBV3-2) to TRBJ1-3; D uncertain. Between the trimmed V and J ends, which lost 0 bases and 3 bases, there was a span of 3 bases. The CDR3 spans 13 residues. Germline CDR1 and CDR2: LGHDT and YNNKEL (reference sequence).